The 4 T cell receptor beta chains given below trace back to one sample, sequenced in a study of blood T cell repertoires in COVID-19. TCRdb's table, derived via immunoSEQ multiplex PCR, lists solely in-frame clones and lacks some. This repertoire shows a few hundred thousand clones, approximately 87% found once; its top ten account for approximately 6%. The sample consisted of peripheral blood. The receptors shown here come from a man aged 60-69 years who had recovered from COVID-19.

The chain combines TRBV9 with TRBJ2-1; 7 positions agree with TRBD2. Trimming at V came to 0 bases and at J to 9 bases, leaving 3 bases not matched to a gene. This CDR3 region has 13 residues. Germline V CDR1 and CDR2: SGDLS, YYNGEE. The CDR3 reads CASSVGRGSEQFF. In nucleotides, the CDR3 is TGTGCCAGCAGCGTAGGGCGGGGGAGTGAGCAGTTCTTC. Full variable domain (missing parts from reference TRBV9 and TRBJ2-1): DSGVTQTPKHLITATGQRVTLRCSPRSGDLSVYWYQQSLDQGLQFLIQYYNGEERAKGNILERFSAQQFPDLHSELNLSSLELGDSALYFCASSVGRGSEQFFGPGTRLTVL.

The chain couples TRBV19 to TRBJ1-4, with TRBD1 matching 11 bases. The CDR3 loop spans 14 amino acids. CDR1 and CDR2 from the germline V gene are LNHDA and SQIVND (reference sequence). Trimming at V came to 7 bases and at J to 9 bases, leaving 7 bases not matched to a gene. Here the CDR3 DNA reads TGTGCCAGTACTACGGACAGGGGGCTCCAAAAACTGTTTTTT. It translates to CASTTDRGLQKLFF. The full variable domain, with the rest looked up from reference TRBV19 and TRBJ1-4, is DGGITQSPKYLFRKEGQNVTLSCEQNLNHDAMYWYRQDPGQGLRLIYYSQIVNDFQKGDIAEGYSVSREKKESFPLTVTSAQKNPTAFYLCASTTDRGLQKLFFGSGTQLSVL.

The chain combines TRBV24-1 with TRBJ1-4; no clear D gene. Trimming removed 2 bases at V and 6 bases at J, with 3 bases between. The germline V gene has CDR1 KGHDR and CDR2 SFDVKD. This CDR3 is 12 amino acids long. The CDR3 protein is CATSDSDEKLFF. In DNA form, the CDR3 reads TGTGCCACCAGTGATTCGGATGAAAAACTGTTTTTT.

The J gene is TRBJ2-7, the V gene TRBV15; D may be TRBD1 (5 bases). The CDR3 loop spans 15 amino acids. Germline-derived CDR1 and CDR2 are LNHNV and YYDKDF (reference sequence). V was clipped by 0 bases and J by 5 bases, with 14 bases between them. This chain's CDR3 is CATSRDSGRVNEQYF. CDR3 nucleotide sequence: TGTGCCACCAGCAGAGATTCAGGCAGGGTCAACGAGCAGTACTTC.